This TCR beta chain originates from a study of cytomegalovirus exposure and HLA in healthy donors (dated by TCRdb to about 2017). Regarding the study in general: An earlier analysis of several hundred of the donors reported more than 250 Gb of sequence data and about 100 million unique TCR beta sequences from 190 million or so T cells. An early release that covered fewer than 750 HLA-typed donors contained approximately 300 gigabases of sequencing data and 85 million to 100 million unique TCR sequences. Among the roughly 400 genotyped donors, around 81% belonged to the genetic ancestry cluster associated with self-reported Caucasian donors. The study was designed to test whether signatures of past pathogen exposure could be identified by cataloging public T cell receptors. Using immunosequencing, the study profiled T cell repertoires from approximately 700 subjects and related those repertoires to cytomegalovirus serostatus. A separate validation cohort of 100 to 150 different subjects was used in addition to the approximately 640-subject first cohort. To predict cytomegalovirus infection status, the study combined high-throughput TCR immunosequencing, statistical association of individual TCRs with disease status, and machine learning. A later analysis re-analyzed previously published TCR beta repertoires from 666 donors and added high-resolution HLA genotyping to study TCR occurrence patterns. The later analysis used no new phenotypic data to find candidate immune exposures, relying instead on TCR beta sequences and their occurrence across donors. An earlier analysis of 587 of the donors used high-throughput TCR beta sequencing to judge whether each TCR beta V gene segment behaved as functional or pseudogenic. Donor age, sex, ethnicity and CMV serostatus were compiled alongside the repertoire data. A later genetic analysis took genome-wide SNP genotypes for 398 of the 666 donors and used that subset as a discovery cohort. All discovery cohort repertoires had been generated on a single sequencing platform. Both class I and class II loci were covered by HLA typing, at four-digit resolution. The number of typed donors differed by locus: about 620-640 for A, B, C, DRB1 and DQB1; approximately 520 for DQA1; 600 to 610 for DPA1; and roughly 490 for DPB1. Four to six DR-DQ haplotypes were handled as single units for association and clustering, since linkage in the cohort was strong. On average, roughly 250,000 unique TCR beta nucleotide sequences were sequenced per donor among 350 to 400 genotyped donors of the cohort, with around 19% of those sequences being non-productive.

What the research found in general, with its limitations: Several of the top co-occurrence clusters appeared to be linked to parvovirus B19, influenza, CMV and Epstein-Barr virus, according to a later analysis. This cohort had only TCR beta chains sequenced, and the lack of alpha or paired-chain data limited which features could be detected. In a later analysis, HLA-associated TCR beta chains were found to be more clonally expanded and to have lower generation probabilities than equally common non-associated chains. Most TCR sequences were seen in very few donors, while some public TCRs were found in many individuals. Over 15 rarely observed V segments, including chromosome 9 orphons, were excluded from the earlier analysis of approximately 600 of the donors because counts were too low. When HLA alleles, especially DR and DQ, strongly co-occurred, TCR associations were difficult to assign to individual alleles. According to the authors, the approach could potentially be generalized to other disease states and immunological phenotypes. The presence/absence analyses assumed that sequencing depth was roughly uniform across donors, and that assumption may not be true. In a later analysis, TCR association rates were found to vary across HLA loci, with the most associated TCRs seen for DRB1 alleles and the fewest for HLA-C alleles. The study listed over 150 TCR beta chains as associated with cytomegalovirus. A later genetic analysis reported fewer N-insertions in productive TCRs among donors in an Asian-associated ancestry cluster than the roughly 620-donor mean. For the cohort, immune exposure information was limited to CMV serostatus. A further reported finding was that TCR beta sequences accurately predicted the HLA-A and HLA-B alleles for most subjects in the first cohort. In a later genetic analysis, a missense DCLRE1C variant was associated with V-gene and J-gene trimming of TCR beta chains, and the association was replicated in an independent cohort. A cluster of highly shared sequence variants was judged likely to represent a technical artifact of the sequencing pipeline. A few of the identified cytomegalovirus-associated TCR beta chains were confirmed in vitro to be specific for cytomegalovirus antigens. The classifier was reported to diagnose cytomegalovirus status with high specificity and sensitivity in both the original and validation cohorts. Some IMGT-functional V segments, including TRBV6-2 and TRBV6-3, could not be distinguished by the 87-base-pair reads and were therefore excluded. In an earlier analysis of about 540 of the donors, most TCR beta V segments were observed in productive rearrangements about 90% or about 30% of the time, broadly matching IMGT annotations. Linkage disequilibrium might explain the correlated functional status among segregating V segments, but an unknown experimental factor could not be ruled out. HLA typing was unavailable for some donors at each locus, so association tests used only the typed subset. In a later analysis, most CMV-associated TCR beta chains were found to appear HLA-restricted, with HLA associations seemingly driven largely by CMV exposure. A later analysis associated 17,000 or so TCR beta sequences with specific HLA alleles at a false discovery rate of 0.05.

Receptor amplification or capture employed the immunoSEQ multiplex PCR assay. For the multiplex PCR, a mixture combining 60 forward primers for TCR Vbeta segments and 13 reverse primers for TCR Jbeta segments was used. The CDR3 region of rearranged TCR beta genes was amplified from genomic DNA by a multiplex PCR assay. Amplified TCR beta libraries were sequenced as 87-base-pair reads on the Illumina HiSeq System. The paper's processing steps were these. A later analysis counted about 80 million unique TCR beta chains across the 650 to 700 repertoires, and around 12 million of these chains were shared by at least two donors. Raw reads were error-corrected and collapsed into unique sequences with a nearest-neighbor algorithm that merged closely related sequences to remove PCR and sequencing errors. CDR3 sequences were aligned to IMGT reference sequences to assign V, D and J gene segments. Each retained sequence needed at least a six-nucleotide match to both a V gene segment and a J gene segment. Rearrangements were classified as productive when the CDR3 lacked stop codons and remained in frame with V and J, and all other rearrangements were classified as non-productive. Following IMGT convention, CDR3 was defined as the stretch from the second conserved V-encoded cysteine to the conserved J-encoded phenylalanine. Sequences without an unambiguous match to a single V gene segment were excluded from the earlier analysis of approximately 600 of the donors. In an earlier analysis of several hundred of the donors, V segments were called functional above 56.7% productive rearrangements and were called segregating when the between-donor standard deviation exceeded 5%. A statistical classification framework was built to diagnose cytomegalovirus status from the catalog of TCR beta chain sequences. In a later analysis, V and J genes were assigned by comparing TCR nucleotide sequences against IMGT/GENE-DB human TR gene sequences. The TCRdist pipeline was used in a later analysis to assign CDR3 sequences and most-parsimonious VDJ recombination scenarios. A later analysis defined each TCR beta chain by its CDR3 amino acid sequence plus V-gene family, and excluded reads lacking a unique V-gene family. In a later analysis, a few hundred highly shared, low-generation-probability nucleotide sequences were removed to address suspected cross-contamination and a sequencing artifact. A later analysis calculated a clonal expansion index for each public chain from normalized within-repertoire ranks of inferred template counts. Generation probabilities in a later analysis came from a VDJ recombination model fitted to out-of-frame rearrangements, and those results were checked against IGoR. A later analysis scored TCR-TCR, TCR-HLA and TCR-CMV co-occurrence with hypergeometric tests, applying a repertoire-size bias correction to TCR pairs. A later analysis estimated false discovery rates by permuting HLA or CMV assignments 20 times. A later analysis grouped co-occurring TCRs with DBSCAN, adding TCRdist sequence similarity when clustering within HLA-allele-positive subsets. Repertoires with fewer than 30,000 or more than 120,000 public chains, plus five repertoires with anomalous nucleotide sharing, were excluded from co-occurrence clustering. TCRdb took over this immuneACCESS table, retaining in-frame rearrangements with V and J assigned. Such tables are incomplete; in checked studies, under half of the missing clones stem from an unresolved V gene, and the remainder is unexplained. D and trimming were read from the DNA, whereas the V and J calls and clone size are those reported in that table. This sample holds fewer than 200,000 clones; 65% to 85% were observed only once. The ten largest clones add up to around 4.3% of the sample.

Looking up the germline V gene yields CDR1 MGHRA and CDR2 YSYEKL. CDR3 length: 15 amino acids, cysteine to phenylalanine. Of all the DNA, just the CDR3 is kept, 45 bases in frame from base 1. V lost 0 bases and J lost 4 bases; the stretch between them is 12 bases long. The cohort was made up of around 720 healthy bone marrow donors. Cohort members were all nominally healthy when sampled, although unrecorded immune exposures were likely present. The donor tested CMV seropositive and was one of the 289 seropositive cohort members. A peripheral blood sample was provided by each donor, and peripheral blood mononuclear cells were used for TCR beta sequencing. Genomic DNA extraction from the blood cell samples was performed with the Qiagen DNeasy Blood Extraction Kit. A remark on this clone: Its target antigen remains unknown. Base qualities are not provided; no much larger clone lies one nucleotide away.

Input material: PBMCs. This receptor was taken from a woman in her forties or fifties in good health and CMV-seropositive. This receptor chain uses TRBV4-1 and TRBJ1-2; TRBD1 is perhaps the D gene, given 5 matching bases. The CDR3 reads CASSQEGAGTYGYTF. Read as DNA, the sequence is TGCGCCAGCAGCCAAGAAGGGGCAGGCACCTATGGCTACACCTTC.